This T cell receptor (beta chain) derives from a study of blood T cell repertoires in COVID-19 (dated by TCRdb to the early 2020s). With regard to the full study: Samples covering the acute and convalescent phases of COVID-19 were provided by collaborators in the United States, Italy and Spain. A de-identified subject ID, COVID-19 status, age in years and sex were almost always included in the sample metadata. Where available, HLA class I and class II types were obtained from metadata supplied by the sample provider rather than from assay-based typing. The material from the prospective study consisted of cDNA or gDNA derived from T cells, B-cell-depleted T cells, or PBMCs. The dataset comprised deeply sampled blood TCRbeta repertoires from subjects exposed to, actively infected with, or recovered from COVID-19. A freely available public database, intended as a resource for researchers studying the immune response to SARS-CoV-2, is where the repertoires were released. The samples were drawn from the first 160 participants of the ongoing ImmuneRACE study and from 1,200 or so subjects provided by 6 global collaborators.

The count of this clone is one. This clone's antigen is unknown. Base quality data are lacking; no much larger clone is found one base away. At one collaborating source in Seattle, patients were enrolled during active infection and were followed longitudinally through the course of disease. Collaborating institutions collected whole blood in K2EDTA tubes following their own protocols. For TCRbeta analysis, collaborators shipped samples in one of three forms: frozen whole blood, isolated PBMCs, or DNA extracted from either of those sample types. TCRbeta CDR3 regions were amplified from genomic DNA by means of the immunoSEQ Assay, a bias-controlled multiplex PCR. Processing in the source paper ran as follows. The number of nucleated cells in each sample was estimated by amplification of reference gene primers within the assay. Sequence reads were collapsed and filtered to measure the absolute abundance of every unique TCRbeta CDR3 rearrangement. For each sample, productive Simpson clonality was calculated by taking the square root of Simpson's diversity index across productive rearrangements. TCRdb provides this immuneACCESS table in a form limited to in-frame rearrangements. Some clones are lacking; in checked studies, under half of them reflect an unresolved V gene, and why the rest are absent is not known. That table furnishes V, J and clone size, whereas the DNA furnished D and trimming. Present in this sample are some 180,000 clones, 81% of which were seen just once. The top ten hold 12% of the sample.

What the research found in general, with its limitations: The quantity of clinical and demographic metadata differed by source and by participant and was supplied without curation.

The sequenced sample consisted of peripheral blood. This receptor was identified in a woman of 80 years or more with COVID-19, enrolled during active disease.

The DNA sequence reads TGTGCCAGCAGTTTCCCGGGGATGAACACTGAAGCTTTCTTT. Translated, it reads CASSFPGMNTEAFF. Recombination connected TRBV28 to TRBJ1-1, with no reliable assignment of the D segment. CDR1 and CDR2 were assigned from the germline V gene as MDHEN and SYDVKM. Cut back by 3 bases and 0 bases, the V and J ends lie 8 bases apart. Spanning cysteine to phenylalanine, the CDR3 consists of 14 amino acids. CDR3 DNA only is kept here, 42 bases in frame from base 1.